A single sample gave rise to the 18 T cell receptor beta chains below, sequenced in a study of blood T cell repertoires in COVID-19. The method was immunoSEQ multiplex PCR; TCRdb's version includes in-frame clones alone and lacks a portion of them. The table has some 80,000 clones, more than 75% seen once. The sequenced sample was peripheral blood. These receptors originate from a human donor in a cohort sampled during active COVID-19.

This chain links TRBV28 with TRBJ2-7; 7 bases align to TRBD1. Germline V gives CDR1 MDHEN, CDR2 SYDVKM. V shed 6 bases and J 2 bases; nucleotides not matched to a gene: 7. CDR3 length: 14 residues. CDR3 nucleotide sequence: TGTGCCAGCAGACAGGGGCCCGGGCCCTACGAGCAGTACTTC. Residues: CASRQGPGPYEQYF.

The chain is built from TRBV27 and TRBJ2-5; D is possibly TRBD1 (5 bases). Trimming shortened V by 6 bases and J by 1 base, and 15 bases separated the two germline ends. This CDR3 has 15 amino acids. The V gene's germline CDR1 is MNHEY and CDR2 SMNVEV (reference sequence). The CDR3 sequence is CASSNGQGPQETQYF. The CDR3 DNA reads as TGTGCCAGCAGCAACGGACAAGGTCCCCAAGAGACCCAGTACTTC.

The J gene is TRBJ1-1, the V gene TRBV11-3; D is unresolved. The CDR3 runs 14 residues. Trimming shortened V by 5 bases and J by 8 bases, and 18 bases separated the two germline ends. Germline V gene lookup returns CDR1 SGHNT and CDR2 YENEEA. The CDR3 spells CASSTAKAGREAFF. The CDR3 DNA reads as TGTGCCAGCAGCACCGCCAAAGCAGGCAGAGAAGCTTTCTTT.

The chain carries TRBV7-2 and TRBJ2-3, with D hard to call. The germline V gene encodes CDR1 SGHTA and CDR2 FQGNSA. There are 17 residues in the CDR3. V dropped 4 bases and J dropped 8 bases, with 25 bases sitting between them. The chain's CDR3 is CASSYHTPGLLQSTQYF. CDR3 bases: TGTGCCAGCAGCTACCACACACCTGGGCTCTTGCAAAGTACGCAGTATTTT. The full variable domain, rest sourced from reference TRBV7-2 and TRBJ2-3, is GAGVSQSPSNKVTEKGKDVELRCDPISGHTALYWYRQSLGQGLEFLIYFQGNSAPDKSGLPSDRFSAERTGGSVSTLTIQRTQQEDSAVYLCASSYHTPGLLQSTQYFGPGTRLTVL.

V is TRBV15 and J is TRBJ1-1; 7 nucleotides agree with TRBD1. The V gene end was trimmed by 9 bases and the J gene end by 12 bases; junction bases not matched to a gene: 16. The germline gives CDR1 LNHNV, CDR2 YYDKDF (reference sequence). The CDR3 is made up of 13 amino acids. This CDR3 reads CATGGAKGDGTFF. CDR3 bases: TGTGCCACAGGGGGCGCGAAGGGGGACGGGACTTTCTTT.

V gene TRBV18 combines with J gene TRBJ2-5, with D possibly matching TRBD2 (5 bases). From germline, CDR1 is KGHSH and CDR2 LQKENI. V gave up 5 bases and J gave up 5 bases, with 15 bases separating them. This CDR3 comprises 14 residues. CDR3 sequence (DNA): TGTGCCAGCTCATCTTCAAGGCGAGGGGAGACCCAGTACTTC. Encoded protein: CASSSSRRGETQYF.

The chain joins TRBV29-1 to TRBJ1-5, with TRBD1 as a possible D gene (6 bases). The length of the CDR3 is 13 residues. V lost 7 bases and J lost 4, with 14 bases in between. Germline CDR1 SQVTM, CDR2 ANQGSEA. Here the CDR3 DNA reads TGCAGCGGGACCGGGACACCAAATCAGCCCCAGCATTTT. The encoded protein is CSGTGTPNQPQHF.

The chain couples TRBV19 to TRBJ2-1; the match to TRBD2 covers 7 bases. V lost 10 bases, J lost 0 bases, and 6 bases stayed unmatched. There are 14 residues in the CDR3. Germline CDR1 and CDR2: LNHDA and SQIVND (reference sequence). The CDR3 here is CATSSSGSYNEQFF. The CDR3 bases are TGTGCCACCTCTTCTAGCGGCTCCTACAATGAGCAGTTCTTC.

CDR3 sequence: CASSPPGTVDAVDEQYF. CDR3 sequence (DNA): TGTGCCAGCAGCCCGCCAGGGACAGTGGATGCTGTCGACGAGCAGTACTTC. The chain joins TRBV9 to TRBJ2-7, with 7 bases lining up with TRBD1. Germline values: CDR1 SGDLS, CDR2 YYNGEE. The ends lost 4 bases at V and 5 bases at J; junction bases unmatched: 18. This CDR3 spans 17 amino acids. Full variable domain (missing parts from reference TRBV9 and TRBJ2-7): DSGVTQTPKHLITATGQRVTLRCSPRSGDLSVYWYQQSLDQGLQFLIQYYNGEERAKGNILERFSAQQFPDLHSELNLSSLELGDSALYFCASSPPGTVDAVDEQYFGPGTRLTVT.

This rearrangement joins TRBV28 to TRBJ2-1, with D perhaps matching TRBD2 (7 bases). V gave up 3 bases and J gave up 7 bases, with 13 bases separating them. Germline CDR1 is MDHEN and CDR2 is SYDVKM. The CDR3 consists of 14 residues. CDR3 bases: TGTGCCAGCAGTTTGGGGGGGCCCATGAATGAGCAGTTCTTC. Residues: CASSLGGPMNEQFF.

The chain has TRBV27 and TRBJ2-1; D unresolved. Trimming took 10 bases from V and 0 from J, leaving 13 bases between them. This CDR3 comprises 14 residues. Germline CDR1 reads MNHEY; CDR2 reads SMNVEV (reference sequence). CDR3 DNA: TGTGCCACCAGAGACTTGAGCTCCTACAATGAGCAGTTCTTC. Translation gives CATRDLSSYNEQFF.

The genes are TRBV24-1 and TRBJ2-1, with TRBD1 identical over 7 bases. Germline CDR1 and CDR2: KGHDR and SFDVKD. The trim removed 4 bases at V and 0 bases at J, leaving 17 bases unmatched. The CDR3 is made up of 20 amino acids. In nucleotides, the CDR3 is TGTGCCACCAGTGAACTAAACAGGGGTTCGGCGAAAAGCTCCTACAATGAGCAGTTCTTC. This sequence encodes CATSELNRGSAKSSYNEQFF.

The chain couples TRBV7-2 to TRBJ2-5; D might be TRBD2 (7 bases). CDR3 length: 15 residues. CDR1 is SGHTA, CDR2 FQGNSA, per germline. With 2 bases removed from V and 5 bases from J, the gap between germline ends came to 15 bases. The DNA of the CDR3 is TGTGCCAGCAGCTTATATGCGGGGGCGCAGGAGACCCAGTACTTC. Translated: CASSLYAGAQETQYF.

V gene TRBV28 combines with J gene TRBJ2-2; 9 positions agree with TRBD2. The CDR3 runs 15 residues. CDR1 and CDR2 from the germline V gene are MDHEN and SYDVKM. The CDR3 sequence: CTTGLAGGPEGELFF. CDR3 DNA sequence: TGTACTACAGGTTTGGCGGGAGGGCCAGAAGGGGAGCTGTTTTTT.

V and J are TRBV4-3 and TRBJ1-2; 7 nucleotides align to TRBD1. V was clipped by 1 base and J by 4 bases; unmatched bases: 6. The CDR3 is 15 residues long. Germline lookup yields CDR1 LGHNA and CDR2 YSLEER. CDR3 protein: CASSQVDRVGYGYTF. CDR3 nucleotides: TGCGCCAGCAGCCAAGTCGACAGGGTGGGCTATGGCTACACCTTC.

This sequence joins TRBV9 and TRBJ1-1; no clear D gene. Germline CDR1 is SGDLS and CDR2 is YYNGEE. The germline V and J ends were trimmed by 1 base and 1 base, with 11 bases remaining between them. The CDR3 covers 15 residues. The CDR3: CASSVFLGENTEAFF. In DNA form, the CDR3 reads TGTGCCAGCAGCGTATTTCTCGGGGAGAACACTGAAGCTTTCTTT.

The chain couples TRBV28 to TRBJ2-7, with TRBD2 matching 9 bases. The germline gives CDR1 MDHEN, CDR2 SYDVKM. CDR3 length equals 14 residues. The V and J ends lost 8 bases and 0 bases, in that order; junction bases with no gene match: 5. CDR3 nucleotide sequence: TGTGCCAGCCAGCTAGCGGGGAGCTCCTACGAGCAGTACTTC. This codes for CASQLAGSSYEQYF.

The chain links TRBV7-9 to TRBJ2-3, with 11 nucleotides matching TRBD2. Germline V gene data show CDR1 as SEHNR and CDR2 as FQNEAQ (reference sequence). This CDR3 is 17 amino acids long. The junction had 11 bases not matched to a gene; V was cut back by 3 bases and J by 6 bases. The CDR3 coding sequence is TGTGCCAGCAGCTTCCAGGAGGCTAGCGGGGGGCGTGATACGCAGTATTTT. Its protein is CASSFQEASGGRDTQYF.